This T cell receptor beta chain was profiled in a study of CD8 T cells in ankylosing spondylitis. Study-wide results and limits: Disease-linked clones bore a CD8+ phenotype, appearing relatively rarely in peripheral blood. Typical of ankylosing spondylitis blood, it appeared, was a TCR beta motif of under 10 highly homologous variants. Reportedly, matched ankylosing spondylitis synovial fluid was significantly enriched for disease-linked clones. Certain motif variants had earlier appeared in reactive arthritis synovial fluid and blood.

Germline lookup yields CDR1 MNHEY and CDR2 SMNVEV (reference sequence). V lost 5 bases to trimming and J lost 0 bases, with 20 bases between them. The CDR3 runs to 19 residues. A word on this clonotype: What it binds is unknown.

Quantitative molecular-barcoded 5'-RACE generated the TCR beta libraries. TCRdb reprocessed the 5' RACE reads with MiXCR, giving one entry per CDR3 protein. Here the sample spans about 450,000 distinct CDR3 sequences, about 24% being singletons. This TCR was sampled from a male donor with ankylosing spondylitis. The V gene is TRBV27, the J gene TRBJ2-6, with a weak D call TRBD1 (6 bases). Sequencing used blood, either unsorted or a sorted T cell fraction (not recorded which). CDR3 in DNA: TGTGCCAGCAGTCGACGACCGACAGGTGACCCCTCTGGGGCCAACGTCCTGACTTTC. It encodes CASSRRPTGDPSGANVLTF.